This TCR beta chain stems from a study of T cells in Graves' hyperthyroidism and ophthalmopathy. Looking at the study overall: It was at initial diagnosis, before any treatment, that peripheral blood was collected.

Newly diagnosed hyperthyroidism patients aged 18 to 65 years had disease lasting under 2 months. Amplification of TCR beta CDR3 regions was performed using RNA transcripts as template. The HTBI set primed first-round TCR CDR3 RT-PCR. MiXCR was run by TCRdb on the multiplex PCR reads, yielding one entry per CDR3 protein. The table has hundreds of thousands of distinct CDR3 sequences, around 15% seen once. Germline V CDR1 and CDR2: SGDLS, YYNGEE. The CDR3 has 15 amino acids. V was pared by 4 bases and J by 3 bases, with 15 bases between. Source material: blood. This chain uses TRBV9 with TRBJ2-3, with D tentatively TRBD1 (6 bases). This receptor was obtained from a woman between 18 and 29 years old with Graves' hyperthyroidism. The CDR3 sequence is CASSPPGQLTDTQYF. CDR3 in DNA: TGTGCCAGCAGCCCCCCGGGACAACTTACAGATACGCAGTATTTT.